What follows are 5 T cell receptor beta chains derived from one specimen sequenced in a study of blood T cell repertoires in COVID-19. The method was immunoSEQ multiplex PCR; TCRdb's version includes in-frame clones alone and lacks a portion of them. The sample lists just under 350,000 clones; 87% were seen once. Specimen: peripheral blood. The receptors derive from a woman aged 45-60 years with COVID-19, enrolled during active disease.

This clone was found a few times. This chain connects TRBV6-5 to TRBJ2-1; TRBD1 matches at 8 bases. The CDR3 spans 13 residues. Germline trimming cut 6 bases from V and 6 bases from J; bases unmatched to any gene: 4. Germline CDR1 and CDR2: MNHEY and SVGAGI. CDR3 residues: CASRDRESNEQFF. CDR3 nucleotide sequence: TGTGCCAGCAGGGACAGGGAATCCAATGAGCAGTTCTTC.

This clone appeared once. This chain uses TRBV11-2 with TRBJ2-7, with 9 bases matching TRBD1. V lost 5 bases and J lost 6; bases outside the gene matches: 11. CDR1 is SGHAT and CDR2 is FQNNGV in the germline V gene. The CDR3 has 15 amino acids. CDR3 DNA sequence: TGTGCCAGCAGCCCCTGGGGGGACAGGGCTAGCGAGCAGTACTTC. This encodes CASSPWGDRASEQYF.

This chain uses TRBV18 with TRBJ1-1; unclear D gene. CDR1 is KGHSH, CDR2 LQKENI, per germline. Trimming stripped 0 bases from V and 0 bases from J, with 14 bases between. CDR3 size: 17 residues. The CDR3 reads CASSPPGGLGMNTEAFF. The CDR3 coding sequence is TGTGCCAGCTCACCACCAGGAGGGCTCGGGATGAACACTGAAGCTTTCTTT.

This clone was counted once. In DNA form, the CDR3 reads TGTGCCAGCAGTCGGGGGTCAGGGGGCGGCACTGAAGCTTTCTTT. This gives the protein CASSRGSGGGTEAFF. The J gene is TRBJ1-1, the V gene TRBV28, with 8 nucleotides matching TRBD1. This CDR3 has 15 residues. Looked up from germline, CDR1 is MDHEN and CDR2 is SYDVKM. The V segment lost 5 bases and the J segment 4 bases; nucleotides outside the gene matches: 9. Together with reference TRBV28 and TRBJ1-1, the CDR3 gives the full variable domain: DVKVTQSSRYLVKRTGEKVFLECVQDMDHENMFWYRQDPGLGLRLIYFSYDVKMKEKGDIPEGYSVSREKKERFSLILESASTNQTSMYLCASSRGSGGGTEAFFGQGTRLTVV.

The V gene is TRBV19, the J gene TRBJ1-6; 9 bases are a match to TRBD1. Germline CDR1 LNHDA, CDR2 SQIVND (reference sequence). With V trimmed by 4 bases and J by 7 bases, 8 bases remained unmatched. The CDR3 has 16 amino acids. Written as DNA, the CDR3 is TGTGCCAGTAGTAAACATGGACAGGGGCGCAATTCACCCCTCCACTTT. As protein: CASSKHGQGRNSPLHF.